This note documents a single T cell receptor beta chain sequence. Its antigen is undetermined. Using immunoSEQ multiplex PCR, the repertoire was profiled, and TCRdb retains in-frame clones only, with some absent. The data hold about 95,000 clones, with roughly nine tenths observed a single time. The sample originates from a study of OX40 agonist ivuxolimab in advanced cancers. Study-wide results and caveats: People who partly responded at 0.1-3.0 mg/kg had some of the least clonal expansion seen. CD8+ T cells showed, on average, more clonal expansion than CD4+ cells.

Germline loops: CDR1 LNHDA, CDR2 SQIVND (reference sequence). J lost 6 bases, V lost 6 bases, and 5 bases had no gene match. The CDR3 has 14 amino acids. The sequence was obtained from an adult with an advanced solid tumor such as melanoma, head and neck, liver or kidney cancer. The sequenced sample was CD4+ or CD8+ T cells sorted from blood, obtained in a trial of the OX40 agonist ivuxolimab. V and J are TRBV19 and TRBJ2-2, with 9 bases matching TRBD1. The CDR3: CASSQDRGSGELFF. In nucleotides, the CDR3 is TGTGCCAGTAGCCAAGACAGGGGGTCCGGGGAGCTGTTTTTT.